One and the same sample provided the 7 T cell receptor beta chains below, sequenced in a study of T cells expressing NK-cell markers. TCRdb re-analyzed the 5' RACE reads; it lists each CDR3 protein once, without DNA. Seen in this sample are over 350,000 distinct CDR3 sequences; the ten most common clones hold approximately 11%. The sample comprised blood T cells: a sorted CD56 or NKG2C T cell subset, CD4+ or CD8+ T cells, or bulk PBMC T cells (not recorded which). The receptors derive from a woman aged 45-65 years in good health.

The chain has TRBV6-5 and TRBJ2-3; the TCRdb call, TRBD2, lacks DNA for checking. This CDR3 spans 14 amino acids. Germline V gives CDR1 MNHEY, CDR2 SVGAGI. The chain's CDR3 is CASRRGLDTDTQYF.

The gene calls are TRBV5-6 and TRBJ2-1. The germline V gene encodes CDR1 SGHDT and CDR2 YYEEEE. The CDR3 spans 12 residues. This CDR3 reads CASSAGDNEQFF. Full variable domain (missing parts from reference TRBV5-6 and TRBJ2-1): DAGVTQSPTHLIKTRGQQVTLRCSPKSGHDTVSWYQQALGQGPQFIFQYYEEEERQRGNFPDRFSGHQFPNYSSELNVNALLLGDSALYLCASSAGDNEQFFGPGTRLTVL.

J is TRBJ2-5 and V is TRBV20-1. The CDR3 has 12 residues. The germline CDR1 and CDR2 sequences are DFQATT and SNEGSKA (reference sequence). CDR3 in amino acids: CSATDGEETQYF.

The genes are TRBV5-1 and TRBJ2-2; TCRdb reports TRBD1, a call that lacks DNA to check it against. CDR1 and CDR2 from the germline V gene are SGHRS and YFSETQ. The CDR3 runs to 16 residues. CDR3 in amino acids: CASSFTGTGMAGELFF.

V and J are TRBV4-1 and TRBJ2-1. Per the germline V gene, CDR1 is MGHRA and CDR2 is YSYEKL. The CDR3 contains 18 residues. The CDR3 reads CASSHGFGGITSFNEQFF.

V and J are TRBV15 and TRBJ2-2; TCRdb gives TRBD2 as the D gene, but with no DNA this cannot be confirmed. The CDR3 totals 14 residues. Germline CDR1 reads LNHNV; CDR2 reads YYDKDF (reference sequence). CDR3 sequence reads: CATSRLDNTGELFF.

The CDR3 here is CASSSGTEEWSTDTQYF. The chain employs TRBV7-9 and TRBJ2-3; there is no DNA to check the TCRdb D call of TRBD1. Germline V gene sequence: CDR1 SEHNR, CDR2 FQNEAQ (reference sequence). The CDR3 sequence is 17 residues long.